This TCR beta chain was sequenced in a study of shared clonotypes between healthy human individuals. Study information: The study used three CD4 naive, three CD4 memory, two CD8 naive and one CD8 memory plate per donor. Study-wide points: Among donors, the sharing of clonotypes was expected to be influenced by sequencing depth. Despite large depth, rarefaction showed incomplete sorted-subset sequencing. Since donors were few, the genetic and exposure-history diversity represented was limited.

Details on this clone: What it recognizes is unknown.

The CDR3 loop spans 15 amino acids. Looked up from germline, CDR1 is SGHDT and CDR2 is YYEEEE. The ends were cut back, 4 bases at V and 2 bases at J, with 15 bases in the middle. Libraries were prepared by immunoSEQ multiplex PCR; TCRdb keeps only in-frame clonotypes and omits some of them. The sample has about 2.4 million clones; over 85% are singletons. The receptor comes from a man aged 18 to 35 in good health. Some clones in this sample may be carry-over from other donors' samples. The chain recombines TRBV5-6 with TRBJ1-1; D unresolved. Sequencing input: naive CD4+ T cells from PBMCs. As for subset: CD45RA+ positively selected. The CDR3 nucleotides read TGTGCCAGCAGCCCGGCAGGCACAGAAAACACTGAAGCTTTCTTT. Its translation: CASSPAGTENTEAFF. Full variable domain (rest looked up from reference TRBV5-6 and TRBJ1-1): DAGVTQSPTHLIKTRGQQVTLRCSPKSGHDTVSWYQQALGQGPQFIFQYYEEEERQRGNFPDRFSGHQFPNYSSELNVNALLLGDSALYLCASSPAGTENTEAFFGQGTRLTVV.